These 27 T cell receptor beta chains share one sample of origin, sequenced in a study of STAT5B mutations in CD4+ large granular lymphocyte leukemia. Some clones are missing from TCRdb's copy, which holds only in-frame ones; the method was immunoSEQ multiplex PCR. In the table there are 8,000 to 10,000 clones, roughly 89% of which are singletons. The material sequenced was PBMCs. The receptors were sampled from a woman between 70 and 85 years old with CD4+ T-cell large granular lymphocyte leukemia.

V gene TRBV19 combines with J gene TRBJ1-1, with D possibly TRBD1 on 5 matching bases. Germline CDR1 LNHDA, CDR2 SQIVND (reference sequence). The CDR3 totals 16 residues. Trimming took 5 bases from V and 0 from J, leaving 16 bases between them. The CDR3 reads CASSLTALLMNTEAFF. CDR3 bases: TGTGCCAGTAGTTTGACAGCTCTCCTCATGAACACTGAAGCTTTCTTT.

The chain uses TRBV18 and TRBJ2-5; a weak D match, TRBD1 (6 bases). The germline V gene encodes CDR1 KGHSH and CDR2 LQKENI. The CDR3 runs 14 residues. The V gene lost 0 bases and the J gene lost 4 bases, with 9 bases spanning the gap. DNA for the CDR3: TGTGCCAGCTCACCACCGGGGGCTCGAGAGACCCAGTACTTC. Its translation is CASSPPGARETQYF.

Only a few counts were recorded for this clone. The genes are TRBV4-1 and TRBJ2-5; unclear D gene. This CDR3 region has 16 residues. Germline V gives CDR1 MGHRA, CDR2 YSYEKL. The germline V and J ends were trimmed by 1 base and 9 bases, with 21 bases remaining between them. The CDR3 DNA is TGCGCCAGCAGCCAAGGTTACGGCGGCCCTACAGCTGCCCAGTACTTC. Translating it yields CASSQGYGGPTAAQYF.

This chain joins TRBV15 and TRBJ2-5; D is ambiguous. The CDR3 runs to 15 residues. CDR1 and CDR2 (germline): LNHNV, YYDKDF (reference sequence). The V and J ends lost 0 bases and 5 bases respectively, with 13 bases between them. The CDR3 sequence: CATSRESALGETQYF. Written as DNA, the CDR3 is TGTGCCACCAGCAGAGAATCGGCTCTAGGGGAGACCCAGTACTTC.

V and J are TRBV2 and TRBJ1-1; no clear D. V was pared by 2 bases and J by 3 bases, with 7 bases between. Germline V lookup: CDR1 SNHLY, CDR2 FYNNEI. The CDR3 consists of 13 residues. The CDR3 protein is CASSELEDTEAFF. The CDR3 DNA is TGTGCCAGCAGTGAACTCGAGGACACTGAAGCTTTCTTT.

In DNA, the CDR3 is TGTGCCAGCAGTTACGGGCATCCTAATAGCAATCAGCCCCAGCATTTT. This translates into CASSYGHPNSNQPQHF. The chain joins TRBV6-5 to TRBJ1-5; D not resolved. CDR3 size: 16 residues. CDR1 is MNHEY and CDR2 is SVGAGI in the germline V gene. The V gene lost 2 bases and the J gene lost 0 bases, with 11 bases spanning the gap.

This clone appeared once. The chain carries TRBV5-4 and TRBJ1-2; unclear D gene. Looked up from germline, CDR1 is SGHNT and CDR2 is YYREEE (reference sequence). The CDR3 is made up of 13 amino acids. Trimming pared 0 bases from V and 7 bases from J, leaving 10 bases between. The CDR3 DNA sequence: TGTGCCAGCAGCTTGGTAGAGTCCCTTGGCTACACCTTC. It codes for CASSLVESLGYTF.

The rearrangement joins TRBV9 to TRBJ2-3; D not resolved. Looked up from germline, CDR1 is SGDLS and CDR2 is YYNGEE. This CDR3 contains 13 residues. Trimming cost V 0 bases and J 4 bases, with 6 bases left between them. The CDR3 spells CASSVATPDTQYF. The CDR3 DNA follows: TGTGCCAGCAGCGTAGCGACCCCAGATACGCAGTATTTT.

The chain links TRBV6-4 to TRBJ2-2; the D gene is possibly TRBD2 (5 bases). V dropped 3 bases and J dropped 5 bases, with 13 bases sitting between them. CDR3 length: 15 amino acids. In germline, CDR1 is MRHNA, CDR2 SNTAGT. DNA for the CDR3: TGTGCCAGCAGTGAAAATCCGGGGAAGACCGGGGAGCTGTTTTTT. Translation: CASSENPGKTGELFF.

The rearrangement uses TRBV6-5 and TRBJ2-1; tentatively, D is TRBD2 (5 bases). CDR1 is MNHEY and CDR2 is SVGAGI in the germline V gene. The CDR3 is 15 amino acids. V lost 6 bases, J lost 2 bases, and 14 bases lay in between. The CDR3 DNA is TGTGCCAGCAGCCGCCTAGCTTCCGCCTACAATGAGCAGTTCTTC. Protein product: CASSRLASAYNEQFF.

Details on this clone: Mismatch with germline at one junction end may stem from a read error. The V call is TRBV7-7, the J call TRBJ2-6; the D is unclear. CDR1 and CDR2 from the germline V gene are SSHAT and FNYEAQ (reference sequence). This CDR3 spans 16 amino acids. The CDR3 sequence is CASSLGSGSGANVLTF. The CDR3 region has the DNA TGTGCTAGCAGCTTAGGATCGGGCTCTGGGGCCAACGTCCTGACTTTC.

The chain recombines TRBV7-9 with TRBJ1-1, with TRBD1 matching over 7 bases. V was clipped by 6 bases and J by 5 bases; unmatched bases: 12. CDR3 length equals 15 residues. Germline CDR1 and CDR2: SEHNR and FQNEAQ (reference sequence). The CDR3 loop is CASSLPTQGGTEAFF. The CDR3 DNA reads as TGTGCCAGCAGTTTACCGACCCAGGGGGGAACTGAAGCTTTCTTT. The complete variable domain, with remaining parts taken from reference TRBV7-9 and TRBJ1-1, reads DTGVSQNPRHKITKRGQNVTFRCDPISEHNRLYWYRQTLGQGPEFLTYFQNEAQLEKSRLLSDRFSAERPKGSFSTLEIQRTEQGDSAMYLCASSLPTQGGTEAFFGQGTRLTVV.

This clone was recorded once. The chain employs TRBV7-9 and TRBJ2-1; D is undetermined. V was shortened by 1 base and J by 1 base, with 8 bases between the two germline ends. In germline, CDR1 is SEHNR, CDR2 FQNEAQ (reference sequence). This CDR3 region has 15 residues. The CDR3 protein is CASSLDGLSYNEQFF. In nucleotides, the CDR3 is TGTGCCAGCAGCTTAGACGGGTTATCCTACAATGAGCAGTTCTTC.

A single count supports this clone. The chain has TRBV4-1 and TRBJ2-3; TRBD2 aligns across 8 bases. The germline V gene has CDR1 MGHRA and CDR2 YSYEKL. Losses at the gene ends were 8 bases for V and 4 bases for J; bases not matched to a gene: 14. This CDR3 has 16 amino acids. The CDR3 reads CASRPVWTSIADTQYF. The DNA of the CDR3 is TGCGCCAGCCGACCGGTTTGGACTAGCATTGCAGATACGCAGTATTTT.

This clone is a singleton in its sample. This chain connects TRBV5-1 to TRBJ2-1; 8 nucleotides align to TRBD2. Germline V gene data show CDR1 as SGHRS and CDR2 as YFSETQ. V was pared by 4 bases and J by 7 bases, with 10 bases of the junction left unmatched. This CDR3 is 15 amino acids long. The CDR3 is CASSPGGGKPNEQFF. The CDR3 DNA follows: TGCGCCAGCAGCCCCGGCGGGGGGAAACCTAATGAGCAGTTCTTC.

This chain joins TRBV5-8 and TRBJ1-4; the match to TRBD1 covers 10 bases. Germline-derived CDR1 and CDR2 are SGHTS and YDEGEE. V lost 5 bases to trimming and J lost 5 bases; unmatched junction nucleotides: 6. The CDR3 length is 15 residues. CDR3 bases: TGTGCCAGCAGACGACAGGGGGCTTCGAATGAAAAACTGTTTTTT. It encodes CASRRQGASNEKLFF.

The rearrangement joins TRBV9 to TRBJ2-3; D may match TRBD1 or TRBD2 (5 bases each). V was cut by 3 bases and J by 3 bases, with 17 bases left in between. The CDR3 length is 16 residues. Germline V gene lookup returns CDR1 SGDLS and CDR2 YYNGEE. The CDR3 protein is CASSEPRGRSTDTQYF. The CDR3 nucleotides read TGTGCCAGCAGCGAGCCCCGGGGCCGAAGTACAGATACGCAGTATTTT.

This clone appeared once. V usage is TRBV28 and J usage is TRBJ2-3; TRBD2 matches at 14 bases. Germline V gene lookup returns CDR1 MDHEN and CDR2 SYDVKM. The CDR3 covers 20 residues. V shed 5 bases, J shed 3 bases, and the junction held 16 bases outside the gene matches. In DNA form, the CDR3 reads TGTGCCAGCAGTACCACTAATCCGGGACTAGCGGGGGTTAGGACAGATACGCAGTATTTT. As protein: CASSTTNPGLAGVRTDTQYF. The whole variable domain, remainder taken from reference TRBV28 and TRBJ2-3, is DVKVTQSSRYLVKRTGEKVFLECVQDMDHENMFWYRQDPGLGLRLIYFSYDVKMKEKGDIPEGYSVSREKKERFSLILESASTNQTSMYLCASSTTNPGLAGVRTDTQYFGPGTRLTVL.

The chain links TRBV5-1 to TRBJ1-6; a possible D gene is TRBD1 (5 bases). Trimming left V 4 bases short and J 8 bases short, with 10 bases between. Germline CDR1 SGHRS, CDR2 YFSETQ. The CDR3 runs 13 residues. CDR3 in amino acids: CASSAGGDSPLHF. DNA for the CDR3: TGCGCCAGCAGCGCGGGGGGTGATTCACCCCTCCACTTT.

This clone was picked up one time. This chain joins TRBV11-3 and TRBJ1-4, with TRBD1 as a possible D gene (5 bases). The ends were cut back, 2 bases at V and 11 bases at J, with 15 bases in the middle. This CDR3 region has 14 residues. Looked up from germline, CDR1 is SGHNT and CDR2 is YENEEA. CDR3 residues: CASSLRCAGRKLFF. The DNA for the CDR3 is TGTGCCAGCAGCTTAAGGTGCGCAGGGCGGAAACTGTTTTTT.

This chain connects TRBV28 to TRBJ2-2; 9 bases are a match to TRBD2. From germline, CDR1 is MDHEN and CDR2 SYDVKM. The CDR3 consists of 16 residues. Unmatched junction bases numbered 12, after V lost 7 bases and J lost 6 bases. This CDR3 reads CASTQAGRGGPGELFF. The DNA of the CDR3 is TGTGCCAGCACTCAAGCGGGGCGGGGGGGCCCCGGGGAGCTGTTTTTT. Supplemented by reference TRBV28 and TRBJ2-2, the full variable domain reads DVKVTQSSRYLVKRTGEKVFLECVQDMDHENMFWYRQDPGLGLRLIYFSYDVKMKEKGDIPEGYSVSREKKERFSLILESASTNQTSMYLCASTQAGRGGPGELFFGEGSRLTVL.

The sample holds a few counts of this clone. The chain couples TRBV2 to TRBJ1-1, with D possibly matching TRBD1 (6 bases). Germline V gene data show CDR1 as SNHLY and CDR2 as FYNNEI. Trimming took 3 bases from V and 11 from J, leaving 13 bases between them. This CDR3 is built from 12 residues. The CDR3 is CASSEQGLGAFF. The CDR3 DNA follows: TGTGCCAGCAGTGAGCAGGGGCTTGGTGCTTTCTTT.

V and J are TRBV7-8 and TRBJ1-2; 10 bases line up with TRBD1. Germline V lookup: CDR1 SGHVS, CDR2 FQNEAQ. Trimming removed 1 base from V and 4 bases from J; junction bases left unmatched: 6. There are 16 residues in the CDR3. The CDR3 region is CASSLDGTGEGYGYTF. In DNA, the CDR3 is TGTGCCAGCAGCTTAGATGGGACAGGGGAGGGCTATGGCTACACCTTC. Full variable domain (rest looked up from reference TRBV7-8 and TRBJ1-2): GAGVSQSPRYKVAKRGQDVALRCDPISGHVSLFWYQQALGQGPEFLTYFQNEAQLDKSGLPSDRFFAERPEGSVSTLKIQRTQQEDSAVYLCASSLDGTGEGYGYTFGSGTRLTVV.

The V gene is TRBV7-9, the J gene TRBJ2-5, with 11 nucleotides matching TRBD2. Per the germline V gene, CDR1 is SEHNR and CDR2 is FQNEAQ (reference sequence). There are 16 residues in the CDR3. V gave up 2 bases and J gave up 8 bases; unmatched junction bases: 10. The chain's CDR3 is CASSLLAGGLGGTQYF. In DNA form, the CDR3 reads TGTGCCAGCAGCTTACTAGCGGGGGGTCTGGGTGGAACCCAGTACTTC.

The rearrangement joins TRBV7-8 to TRBJ1-6; D possibly corresponds to TRBD1 (6 bases). The CDR3 runs 15 residues. Trimming cost V 6 bases and J 0 bases, with 9 bases left between them. Germline values: CDR1 SGHVS, CDR2 FQNEAQ. CDR3 coding DNA: TGTGCCAGCAGTCAGGGGAACTCCTATAATTCACCCCTCCACTTT. Its translation: CASSQGNSYNSPLHF.

The DNA of the CDR3 is TGTGCCAGCAGTAAACTAGCTTTCTACGAGCAGTACTTC. Its protein is CASSKLAFYEQYF. This chain joins TRBV6-5 and TRBJ2-7, with D maybe TRBD2 (6 bases). V lost 5 bases and J 3 bases, leaving 11 bases between the germline ends. Germline V CDR1 and CDR2: MNHEY, SVGAGI. This CDR3 is 13 amino acids long.

The chain uses TRBV11-2 and TRBJ2-1; the D call may be TRBD1 or TRBD2 (6 bases each). V shed 7 bases and J shed 3 bases, with 13 bases lying between them. Germline CDR1 and CDR2: SGHAT and FQNNGV. There are 14 residues in the CDR3. CDR3 sequence reads: CASTSRGLYNEQFF. DNA for the CDR3: TGTGCCAGCACGAGCAGGGGACTCTACAATGAGCAGTTCTTC.